These 10 T cell receptor beta chains were sequenced from one sample in a study of T cells in narcolepsy. Generated by immunoSEQ multiplex PCR, the TCRdb table keeps only in-frame clones and is missing some. The repertoire consists of under 40,000 clones, with roughly four fifths occurring once and the leading ten covering roughly 0.7%. Sequencing was performed on memory (CD45RA-) CD4+ T cells from blood. Source of these receptors: a human donor in good health.

The CDR3 region has the DNA TGTGCCAGCAGTGAAGGAAGAAATGAAAAACTGTTTTTT. This sequence encodes CASSEGRNEKLFF. The chain recombines TRBV2 with TRBJ1-4; no clear D gene. The length of the CDR3 is 13 residues. V dropped 1 base and J dropped 5 bases, with 5 bases sitting between them. Per germline, CDR1 SNHLY and CDR2 FYNNEI.

The V gene is TRBV28, the J gene TRBJ2-5; 13 bases align to TRBD2. The germline V gene has CDR1 MDHEN and CDR2 SYDVKM. The CDR3 runs 17 residues. The J segment lost 4 bases and the V segment lost 4 bases, leaving 9 bases of the junction unmatched. The CDR3 bases are TGTGCCAGCAGTTCTAGACTAGCGGGGGGTCGAGGAGAGACCCAGTACTTC. It translates to CASSSRLAGGRGETQYF.

The V gene is TRBV6-1, the J gene TRBJ2-3; 10 nucleotides line up with TRBD2. CDR1 is MNHNS and CDR2 is SASEGT in the germline V gene. There are 14 residues in the CDR3. Trimming cost V 7 bases and J 6 bases; bases outside gene matches: 7. In nucleotides, the CDR3 is TGTGCCAGCACCCAGCGGGGGGGGGAGGATACGCAGTATTTT. Translating gives CASTQRGGEDTQYF.

This clone was seen a few times. The genes are TRBV7-2 and TRBJ2-3, with 8 bases lining up with TRBD2. With 3 bases clipped from V and 5 bases from J, the junction kept 1 base outside the gene matches. The CDR3 has 13 amino acids. Looked up from germline, CDR1 is SGHTA and CDR2 is FQGNSA. The CDR3 DNA follows: TGTGCCAGCAGCTTGAGCGGGGGAGATACGCAGTATTTT. Protein product: CASSLSGGDTQYF.

In DNA, the CDR3 is TGTGCCAGCTCACCGAGTATGAGCGCCGGGGATACGCAGTATTTT. It yields the protein CASSPSMSAGDTQYF. The V and J genes are TRBV18 and TRBJ2-3; D gene uncertain. V lost 3 bases to trimming and J lost 6 bases, with 16 bases between them. The CDR3 is 15 residues long. Germline values: CDR1 KGHSH, CDR2 LQKENI.

This clone was picked up a small number of times. The rearrangement links TRBV6-6 to TRBJ2-1; 8 nucleotides agree with TRBD1. The CDR3 length is 15 residues. Per the germline V gene, CDR1 is MNHNY and CDR2 is SVGAGI (reference sequence). With 4 bases clipped from V and 5 bases from J, the junction kept 7 bases outside the gene matches. The CDR3 sequence is CASSSGTGYDNEQFF. DNA for the CDR3: TGTGCCAGCAGTTCCGGGACAGGTTACGACAATGAGCAGTTCTTC.

The chain joins TRBV11-3 to TRBJ2-2; either TRBD1 or TRBD2 may fit D (6 bases each). Trimming cost V 2 bases and J 3 bases, with 16 bases left between them. In germline, CDR1 is SGHNT, CDR2 YENEEA. This CDR3 region has 17 residues. CDR3 amino acids: CASSLQTWGADTGELFF. CDR3 coding DNA: TGTGCCAGCAGCTTACAAACTTGGGGGGCGGACACCGGGGAGCTGTTTTTT. Full variable domain (outside the CDR3, taken from reference TRBV11-3 and TRBJ2-2): EAGVVQSPRYKIIEKKQPVAFWCNPISGHNTLYWYLQNLGQGPELLIRYENEEAVDDSQLPKDRFSAERLKGVDSTLKIQPAELGDSAVYLCASSLQTWGADTGELFFGEGSRLTVL.

The CDR3 nucleotides are TGTGCCATCGGGAGAATCGACACTGAAGCTTTCTTT. This sequence encodes CAIGRIDTEAFF. J is TRBJ1-1 and V is TRBV10-3; D is unclear. V lost 8 bases, J lost 3 bases, and 10 bases lay in between. CDR1 is ENHRY, CDR2 SYGVKD, per germline. The CDR3 extends over 12 amino acids.

J is TRBJ1-6 and V is TRBV5-5, with D uncertain. The germline V and J ends were trimmed by 1 base and 7 bases, with 15 bases remaining between them. Germline V CDR1 and CDR2: SGHKS, YYEKEE (reference sequence). The CDR3 consists of 16 residues. The CDR3 protein is CASSLQRVVGNSPLHF. The DNA for the CDR3 is TGTGCCAGCAGCTTGCAAAGGGTTGTAGGAAATTCACCCCTCCACTTT.

This chain connects TRBV6-1 to TRBJ2-1; possibly TRBD2 for D (7 bases). The CDR3 runs 15 residues. V gave up 4 bases and J gave up 4 bases, with 14 bases separating them. Germline CDR1 is MNHNS and CDR2 is SASEGT. CDR3: CASSVGGGPYNEQFF. The CDR3 nucleotides read TGTGCCAGCAGTGTGGGGGGGGGCCCTTACAATGAGCAGTTCTTC.